This TCR beta chain was retrieved from a study of graft-versus-host responses after intestinal transplantation. Study summary: Recipients had multivisceral, liver-intestinal, or isolated intestinal transplants. Recipients were all induced with anti-thymocyte globulin, then given tacrolimus and steroids for two to three years.

Assay: immunoSEQ multiplex PCR; the TCRdb copy retains only in-frame clones and omits some. The sample lists roughly 100,000 clones; 93% were seen once. About this clone itself: Its specificity is not known.

The study, taken as a whole, reports: Subjects displaying graft-donor T cell macrochimerism possessed elevated graft-versus-host to host-versus-graft clonal ratios inside allografts. With peak circulating GvH clone levels came an association with early post-transplant HvG declines.

The source was unstimulated CD8+ T cells sorted from spleen or lymph node cells, collected before intestinal transplant. The receptor comes from a human donor who received an intestinal transplant.

The CDR3, as DNA: TGTGCCAGCAGCCAAGTGCCCTATCCGCGGGAGCAGTACTTC. This translates into CASSQVPYPREQYF. The rearrangement joins TRBV14 to TRBJ2-7; no clear D gene. Trimming took 1 base from V and 7 from J, leaving 14 bases between them. Looked up from germline, CDR1 is SGHDN and CDR2 is FVKESK. The CDR3 sequence is 14 residues long.